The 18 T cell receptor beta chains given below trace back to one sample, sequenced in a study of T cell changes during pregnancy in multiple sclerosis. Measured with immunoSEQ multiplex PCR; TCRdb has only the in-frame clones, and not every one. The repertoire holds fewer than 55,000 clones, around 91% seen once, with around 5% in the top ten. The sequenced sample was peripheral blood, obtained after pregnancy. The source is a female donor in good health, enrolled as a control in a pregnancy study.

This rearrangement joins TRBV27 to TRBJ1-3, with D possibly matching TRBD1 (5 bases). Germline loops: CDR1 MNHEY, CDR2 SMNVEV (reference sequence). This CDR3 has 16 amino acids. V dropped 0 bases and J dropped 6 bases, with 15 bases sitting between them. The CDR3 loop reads CASSLSGPGLENTIYF. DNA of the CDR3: TGTGCCAGCAGTTTATCGGGTCCAGGGCTGGAAAACACCATATATTTT.

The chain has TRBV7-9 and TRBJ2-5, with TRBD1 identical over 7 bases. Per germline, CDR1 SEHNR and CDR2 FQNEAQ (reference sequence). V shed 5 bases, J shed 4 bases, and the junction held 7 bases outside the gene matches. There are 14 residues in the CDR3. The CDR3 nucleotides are TGTGCCAGCAGCCAACAGGGGCTCGGAGAGACCCAGTACTTC. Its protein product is CASSQQGLGETQYF.

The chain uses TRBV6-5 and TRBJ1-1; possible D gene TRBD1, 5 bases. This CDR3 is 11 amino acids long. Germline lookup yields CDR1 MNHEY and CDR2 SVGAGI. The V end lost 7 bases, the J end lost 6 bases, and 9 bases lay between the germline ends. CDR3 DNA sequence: TGTGCCAGCAATCAGGGTTCTGAAGCTTTCTTT. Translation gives CASNQGSEAFF.

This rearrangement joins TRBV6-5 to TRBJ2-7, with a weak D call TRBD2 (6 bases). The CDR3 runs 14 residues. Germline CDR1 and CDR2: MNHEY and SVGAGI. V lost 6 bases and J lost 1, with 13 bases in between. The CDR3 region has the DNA TGTGCCAGCAGAGAGAGCGGGTCTTCCTACGAGCAGTACTTC. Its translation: CASRESGSSYEQYF.

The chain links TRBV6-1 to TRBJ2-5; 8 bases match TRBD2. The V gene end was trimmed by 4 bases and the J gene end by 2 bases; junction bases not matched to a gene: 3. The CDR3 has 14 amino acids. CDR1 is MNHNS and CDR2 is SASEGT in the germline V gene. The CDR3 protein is CASSARGAQETQYF. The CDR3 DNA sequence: TGTGCCAGCAGTGCGCGGGGGGCACAAGAGACCCAGTACTTC.

CDR3 loop: CATSGAGGLETQYF. In nucleotides, the CDR3 is TGTGCCACCAGCGGGGCGGGGGGGCTAGAGACCCAGTACTTC. V usage is TRBV15 and J usage is TRBJ2-5; 9 bases fit TRBD2. Per the germline V gene, CDR1 is LNHNV and CDR2 is YYDKDF (reference sequence). This CDR3 comprises 14 residues. The V and J ends lost 5 bases and 4 bases, in that order; junction bases with no gene match: 5.

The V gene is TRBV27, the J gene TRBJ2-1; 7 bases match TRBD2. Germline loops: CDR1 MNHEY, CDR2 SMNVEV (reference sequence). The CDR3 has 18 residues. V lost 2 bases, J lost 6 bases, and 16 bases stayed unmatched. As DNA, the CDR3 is TGTGCCAGCAGTTTAGCCCCCCTTGGTGGGAGGGCCCCCAATGAGCAGTTCTTC. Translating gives CASSLAPLGGRAPNEQFF.

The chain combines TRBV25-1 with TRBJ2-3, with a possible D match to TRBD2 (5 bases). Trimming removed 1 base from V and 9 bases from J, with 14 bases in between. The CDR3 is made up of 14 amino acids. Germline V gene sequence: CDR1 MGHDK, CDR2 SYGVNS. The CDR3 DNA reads TGTGCCAGCAGTGAATTTAGAGGATCGGGAACGCAGTATTTT. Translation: CASSEFRGSGTQYF. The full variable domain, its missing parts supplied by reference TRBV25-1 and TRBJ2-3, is EADIYQTPRYLVIGTGKKITLECSQTMGHDKMYWYQQDPGMELHLIHYSYGVNSTEKGDLSSESTVSRIRTEHFPLTLESARPSHTSQYLCASSEFRGSGTQYFGPGTRLTVL.

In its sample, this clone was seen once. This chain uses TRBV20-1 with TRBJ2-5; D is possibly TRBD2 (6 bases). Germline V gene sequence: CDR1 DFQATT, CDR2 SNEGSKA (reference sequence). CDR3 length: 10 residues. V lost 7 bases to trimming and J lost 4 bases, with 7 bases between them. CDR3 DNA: TGCAGTGGCGGGGTAGAGACCCAGTACTTC. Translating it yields CSGGVETQYF.

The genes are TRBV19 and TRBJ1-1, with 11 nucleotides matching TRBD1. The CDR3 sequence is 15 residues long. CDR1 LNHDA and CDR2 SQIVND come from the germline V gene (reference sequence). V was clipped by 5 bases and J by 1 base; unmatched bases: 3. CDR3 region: CASSGTGGGNTEAFF. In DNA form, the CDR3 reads TGTGCCAGTAGTGGGACAGGGGGAGGGAACACTGAAGCTTTCTTT.

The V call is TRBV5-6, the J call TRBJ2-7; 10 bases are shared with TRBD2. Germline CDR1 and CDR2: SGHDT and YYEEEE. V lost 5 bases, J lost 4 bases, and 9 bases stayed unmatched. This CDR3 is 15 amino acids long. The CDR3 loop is CASRLTSGPDYEQYF. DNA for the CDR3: TGTGCCAGCAGACTGACTAGCGGGCCCGATTACGAGCAGTACTTC.

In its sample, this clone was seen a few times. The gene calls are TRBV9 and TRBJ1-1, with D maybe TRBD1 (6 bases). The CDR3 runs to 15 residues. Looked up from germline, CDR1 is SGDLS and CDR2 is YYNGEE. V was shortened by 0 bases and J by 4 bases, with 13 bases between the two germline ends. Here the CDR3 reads CASSVGVQGSTEAFF. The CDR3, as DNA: TGTGCCAGCAGCGTAGGCGTTCAGGGGAGCACTGAAGCTTTCTTT.

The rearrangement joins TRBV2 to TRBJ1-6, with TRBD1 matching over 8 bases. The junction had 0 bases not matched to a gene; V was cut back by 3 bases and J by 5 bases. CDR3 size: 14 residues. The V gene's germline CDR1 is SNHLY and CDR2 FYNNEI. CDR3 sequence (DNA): TGTGCCAGCAGTGAGGACAGGGATAATTCACCCCTCCACTTT. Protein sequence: CASSEDRDNSPLHF.

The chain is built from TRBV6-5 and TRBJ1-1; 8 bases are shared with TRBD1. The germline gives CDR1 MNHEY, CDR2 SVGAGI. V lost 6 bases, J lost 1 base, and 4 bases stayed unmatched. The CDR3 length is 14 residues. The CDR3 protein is CASSTGGANTEAFF. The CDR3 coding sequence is TGTGCCAGCAGCACAGGGGGAGCGAACACTGAAGCTTTCTTT.

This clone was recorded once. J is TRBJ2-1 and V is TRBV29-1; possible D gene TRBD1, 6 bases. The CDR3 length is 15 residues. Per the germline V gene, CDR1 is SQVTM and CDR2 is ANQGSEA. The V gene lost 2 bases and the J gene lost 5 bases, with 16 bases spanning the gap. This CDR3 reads CSVEFQGRRDNEQFF. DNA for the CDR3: TGCAGCGTTGAATTTCAGGGGCGAAGGGACAATGAGCAGTTCTTC.

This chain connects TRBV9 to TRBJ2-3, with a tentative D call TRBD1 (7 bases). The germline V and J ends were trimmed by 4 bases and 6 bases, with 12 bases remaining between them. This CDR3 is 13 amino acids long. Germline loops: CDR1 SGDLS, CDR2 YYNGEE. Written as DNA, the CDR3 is TGTGCCAGCAGCCCAGGGGGGTCCGATACGCAGTATTTT. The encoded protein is CASSPGGSDTQYF.

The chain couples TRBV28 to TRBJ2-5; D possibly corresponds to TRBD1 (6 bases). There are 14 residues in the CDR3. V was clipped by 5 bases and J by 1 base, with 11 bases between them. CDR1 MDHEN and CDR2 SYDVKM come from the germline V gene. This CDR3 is CASSPQGLQETQYF. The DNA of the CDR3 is TGTGCCAGCAGTCCGCAGGGGCTCCAAGAGACCCAGTACTTC.

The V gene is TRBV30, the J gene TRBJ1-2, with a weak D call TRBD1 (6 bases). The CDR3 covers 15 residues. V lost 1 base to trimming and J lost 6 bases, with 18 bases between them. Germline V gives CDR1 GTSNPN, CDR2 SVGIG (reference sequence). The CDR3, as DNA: TGTGCCTGGAGTGACAAAACAGGGATTGACGATGGCTACACCTTC. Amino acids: CAWSDKTGIDDGYTF. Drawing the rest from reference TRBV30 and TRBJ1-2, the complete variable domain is SQTIHQWPATLVQPVGSPLSLECTVEGTSNPNLYWYRQAAGRGLQLLFYSVGIGQISSEVPQNLSASRPQDRQFILSSKKLLLSDSGFYLCAWSDKTGIDDGYTFGSGTRLTVV.